The 10 T cell receptor beta chains below come from one sample, sequenced in a study of shared clonotypes between healthy human individuals. Libraries were prepared by immunoSEQ multiplex PCR; TCRdb keeps only in-frame clonotypes and omits some of them. The sample has more than 900,000 clones, 75% to 85% seen once. Sequenced material: memory CD4+ T cells from PBMCs. The subset here: CD45RA-negative fraction. These receptors all stem from a young man in good health. Some clones in this sample may be carry-over from other donors' samples.

The chain recombines TRBV7-8 with TRBJ2-5; a weak D match, TRBD1 (7 bases). CDR3 size: 14 residues. Trimming removed 2 bases from V and 4 bases from J, with 11 bases in between. Germline assignment: CDR1 SGHVS and CDR2 FQNEAQ. CDR3 loop: CASSLQGGVETQYF. CDR3 sequence (DNA): TGTGCCAGCAGCTTACAGGGGGGAGTAGAGACCCAGTACTTC.

This clone showed up just once. The rearrangement uses TRBV18 and TRBJ1-4; D remains unclear. The V gene's germline CDR1 is KGHSH and CDR2 LQKENI. The CDR3 is 14 amino acids. The ends were cut back, 6 bases at V and 6 bases at J, with 14 bases in the middle. CDR3 amino acids: CASSPGSPDEKLFF. The DNA for the CDR3 is TGTGCCAGCTCCCCGGGAAGCCCCGATGAAAAACTGTTTTTT.

The genes are TRBV2 and TRBJ1-3; TRBD1 is a possible D gene (5 bases). Trimming removed 6 bases at V and 0 bases at J, with 15 bases between. The CDR3 contains 16 residues. The germline V gene has CDR1 SNHLY and CDR2 FYNNEI. CDR3 residues: CASSLFVGLSGNTIYF. The CDR3 nucleotides read TGTGCCAGCAGCCTCTTTGTGGGGCTCTCTGGAAACACCATATATTTT.

This clone was seen once. The V and J genes are TRBV7-8 and TRBJ2-7; 15 bases line up with TRBD2. V was clipped by 2 bases and J by 4 bases; unmatched bases: 9. Germline loops: CDR1 SGHVS, CDR2 FQNEAQ. This CDR3 spans 18 amino acids. The CDR3 loop reads CASSLRGGLAGGGYEQYF. As DNA, the CDR3 is TGTGCCAGCAGCTTACGCGGGGGACTAGCGGGAGGAGGGTACGAGCAGTACTTC.

In regard to this clone: The sample holds other DNA sequences that translate to the same CDR3. The V and J genes are TRBV6-1 and TRBJ1-5; 7 nucleotides align to TRBD1. The CDR3 runs 15 residues. Germline loops: CDR1 MNHNS, CDR2 SASEGT. Trimming cost V 4 bases and J 0 bases; bases outside gene matches: 3. The CDR3 spells CASSGRQGSNQPQHF. In DNA form, the CDR3 reads TGTGCCAGCAGTGGCAGACAGGGTAGCAATCAGCCCCAGCATTTT.

At least ten counts were recorded for this clone. The J gene is TRBJ1-2, the V gene TRBV19; TRBD1 matches at 10 bases. J was trimmed by 7 bases and V by 6 bases; bases with no gene match: 8. The CDR3 length is 14 residues. In germline, CDR1 is LNHDA, CDR2 SQIVND (reference sequence). CDR3 nucleotides: TGTGCCAGTAGGGATCCAGACAGGGGGCCTGGCTACACCTTC. Translated: CASRDPDRGPGYTF.

The chain links TRBV14 to TRBJ2-7, with D perhaps TRBD2 (6 bases). The CDR3 is made up of 19 amino acids. CDR1 is SGHDN and CDR2 is FVKESK in the germline V gene. The V gene lost 4 bases and the J gene lost 1 base, with 26 bases spanning the gap. CDR3 amino acids: CASSPPRKGLLTMSYEQYF. The CDR3 DNA sequence: TGTGCCAGCAGCCCCCCGAGGAAGGGACTTCTCACCATGTCCTACGAGCAGTACTTC.

The rearrangement uses TRBV15 and TRBJ2-5; 9 nucleotides match TRBD1. Germline values: CDR1 LNHNV, CDR2 YYDKDF (reference sequence). Trimming cost V 2 bases and J 5 bases; bases outside gene matches: 3. CDR3 size: 14 residues. CDR3 loop: CATSRTGGRETQYF. The CDR3 coding sequence is TGTGCCACCAGCAGAACAGGGGGCCGGGAGACCCAGTACTTC.

The chain employs TRBV29-1 and TRBJ1-4; a possible D gene is TRBD1 (6 bases). Per the germline V gene, CDR1 is SQVTM and CDR2 is ANQGSEA. V dropped 5 bases and J dropped 7 bases, with 17 bases sitting between them. This CDR3 has 14 residues. CDR3 region: CSVSTGSHGEKLFF. The CDR3 DNA reads TGCAGCGTTTCCACAGGGTCACACGGTGAAAAACTGTTTTTT.

The V and J genes are TRBV5-8 and TRBJ2-1; D gene ambiguous. Germline V gene data show CDR1 as SGHTS and CDR2 as YDEGEE. V lost 0 bases and J 3 bases, leaving 7 bases between the germline ends. The CDR3 spans 14 residues. The DNA for the CDR3 is TGTGCCAGCAGCTTGGGCAGACACTACAATGAGCAGTTCTTC. Its protein is CASSLGRHYNEQFF.